A selection of T cell receptor beta chains follows, all from one sample in a study of T cells in Graves' hyperthyroidism and ophthalmopathy. TCRdb reanalysed the multiplex PCR reads using MiXCR and keeps one entry per CDR3 protein. In the table there are nearly 250,000 distinct CDR3 sequences, about 17% of which are singletons. Source material: blood. These receptors came from a woman between 18 and 29 years old with Graves' ophthalmopathy. The CDR3 runs from the conserved cysteine through the conserved F or W. Fields, in order: clone size, V gene, D gene, J gene, CDR3 DNA, CDR3 protein. The D gene is left open where the match is weak. A row's size may be missing; if present it is once, few, many or a size class.

few	TRBV4-2	TRBD2	TRBJ2-2	TGTGCCAGCAGCCAACGAGGACTAGAGGCCGGGGAGCTGTTTTTT	CASSQRGLEAGELFF
NA	TRBV3-1	TRBD2	TRBJ2-2	TGTGCCAGCAGCCAGGCTCAGGGCCTGGGGGGGACCGGGGAGCTGTTTTTT	CASSQAQGLGGTGELFF
many	TRBV28	NA	TRBJ1-1	TGTGCCAGCAGACCTAGTCGGGGCTACCTCACTGAAGCTTTCTTT	CASRPSRGYLTEAFF
many	TRBV7-9	TRBD2	TRBJ2-1	TGTGCCAGCAGCCTGGGACTAGCGGGGGACAATGAGCAGTTCTTC	CASSLGLAGDNEQFF
many	TRBV28	NA	TRBJ2-7	TGTGCCAGCATTTCTCTTGGGGGTGGGGGTGAGCAGTACTTC	CASISLGGGGEQYF
many	TRBV15	NA	TRBJ1-4	TGTGCCACCAGCAGAGACTGGGCCGTATTGAACGAAAAACTGTTTTTT	CATSRDWAVLNEKLFF
NA	TRBV28	TRBD2	TRBJ2-4	TGTGCCAGCAGCAGCATTAGCGGGGCTAAAAACATTCAGTACTTC	CASSSISGAKNIQYF
many	TRBV20-1	NA	TRBJ1-5	TGCAGTGCTAGAGGGTGGGACTCGGGCAATCAGCCCCAGCATTTT	CSARGWDSGNQPQHF
many	TRBV4-3	TRBD2	TRBJ2-3	TGCGCCAGCAGCCAAGTTTGGCTAGCGGGAGTATCTGGCACAGATACGCAGTATTTT	CASSQVWLAGVSGTDTQYF
NA	TRBV20-1	TRBD1	TRBJ2-1	TGCAGTGCTATTGATCAAGGGACAGGGTCCGGCAATGAGCAGTTCTTC	CSAIDQGTGSGNEQFF
many	TRBV5-1	NA	TRBJ2-7	TGCGCCAGCAGCTCCAAGGGGGACCGATCCAGATACGAGCAGTACTTC	CASSSKGDRSRYEQYF
many	TRBV10-1	NA	TRBJ2-3	TGCGCCAGCAGTGACCCCGGGACTAGCACAGATACGCAGTATTTT	CASSDPGTSTDTQYF
many	TRBV7-2	NA	TRBJ2-7	TGTGCCAGCAGCTTAGATTTTGCCTTGTCCTACGAGCAGTACTTC	CASSLDFALSYEQYF
many	TRBV7-8	TRBD1	TRBJ2-7	TGTGCCAGCAGCTTAGTTGGGCTCCGGTTTAGGGACAGGGACTACGAGCAGTACTTC	CASSLVGLRFRDRDYEQYF
few	TRBV24-1	TRBD2	TRBJ2-2	TGTGCCACCAGTGATTGGAGGAGCGGGGTTACCGGGGAGCTGTTTTTT	CATSDWRSGVTGELFF
many	TRBV11-3	NA	TRBJ1-1	TGTGCCAGCAGCTCTCCCGGACGGGACACTGAAGCTTTCTTT	CASSSPGRDTEAFF
NA	TRBV12-3/TRBV12-4	NA	TRBJ2-7	TGTGCCAGCAGTCCCGACAGGTCCGACCTTGACGAGCAGTACTTC	CASSPDRSDLDEQYF
once	TRBV18	NA	TRBJ1-1	TGTGCCAGCTCACCGGCTATAGAGACTGAAGCTTTCTTT	CASSPAIETEAFF
NA	TRBV9	NA	TRBJ2-5	TGTGCCAGCAGCGCGGGTGGTGTTCAAGAGACCCAGTACTTC	CASSAGGVQETQYF
NA	TRBV20-1	NA	TRBJ1-1	TGCAGTGCCACCAGCAGAATTGCTAGGGCGAACACTGAAGCTTTCTTT	CSATSRIARANTEAFF
NA	TRBV6-1	NA	TRBJ1-1	TGTGCCAGCAATATGATCGGGGCCATGAACACTGAAGCTTTCTTT	CASNMIGAMNTEAFF
NA	TRBV4-1	NA	TRBJ1-4	TGCGCCAGCAGCCAACGCTGGGCGGGTGAAAAACTGTTTTTT	CASSQRWAGEKLFF
NA	TRBV24-1	NA	TRBJ2-1	TGTGCCACCAGTGATTTGGACCTCTACAATGAGCAGTTCTTC	CATSDLDLYNEQFF
many	TRBV7-9	NA	TRBJ2-1	TGTGCCAGCAGCCCGCATAGGCGGCAGACATACAATGAGCAGTTCTTC	CASSPHRRQTYNEQFF
many	TRBV5-8	TRBD2	TRBJ2-1	TGTGCCAGCAGCCCGACTAGCGGGAAGAGCAATGAGCAGTTCTTC	CASSPTSGKSNEQFF
NA	TRBV6-2/TRBV6-3	TRBD1	TRBJ1-5	TGTGCCAGCAGATACTGGACAGGGGGAAGTCGGCAGCCCCAGCATTTT	CASRYWTGGSRQPQHF
few	TRBV6-1	NA	TRBJ2-3	TGTGCCAGCAGTGAACCCCCGGGGGCGTCTCGCGCAGATACGCAGTATTTT	CASSEPPGASRADTQYF
many	TRBV29-1	NA	TRBJ2-5	TGCAGCGTTGAGAATCCGGGAGCAGAGACCCAGTACTTC	CSVENPGAETQYF
many	TRBV30	TRBD1	TRBJ2-5	TGTGCCTGGAGTGAGGGACAGGGGGGCTGGGAGACCCAGTACTTC	CAWSEGQGGWETQYF
many	TRBV3-1	TRBD2	TRBJ2-1	TGTGCCAGCAGCCAACAAGCGGGAGTTTGGTTAACTGAGCAGTTCTTC	CASSQQAGVWLTEQFF
few	TRBV6-1	NA	TRBJ1-5	TGTGCCAGCAGTGAATACGCGGGTCGGGGGCCCCAGCATTTT	CASSEYAGRGPQHF
NA	TRBV6-2/TRBV6-3	NA	TRBJ1-6	TGTGCCAGCAGTTACGAGGGGGGTTATAATTCACCCCTCCACTTT	CASSYEGGYNSPLHF
many	TRBV4-1	TRBD1	TRBJ2-5	TGCGCCAGCAGCCAAGGGTTCCAGGGGGAAGGTACCCAGTACTTC	CASSQGFQGEGTQYF
few	TRBV20-1	TRBD2	TRBJ2-1	TGCAGTGCTAGGCGCGGGGGGGCTAGGAATGAGCAGTTCTTC	CSARRGGARNEQFF
once	TRBV5-1	NA	TRBJ1-1	TGCGCCAGCAGTCCTCAAGGGGGGTTAGCGAACACTGAAGCTTTCTTT	CASSPQGGLANTEAFF
NA	TRBV25-1	NA	TRBJ1-1	TGTGCCAGCAGTGAAACGGGCGCTGAAGCTTTCTTT	CASSETGAEAFF
many	TRBV3-1	NA	TRBJ1-2	TGTGCCAGCAGCCAAGATATTCCAGGCCTCTATGGCTACACCTTC	CASSQDIPGLYGYTF
many	TRBV9	NA	TRBJ2-5	TGTGCCAGCAGCTCGAGGGCGGGGACGGGGGAGACCCAGTACTTC	CASSSRAGTGETQYF
few	TRBV9	TRBD2	TRBJ2-7	TGTGCCAGCAGCGTTGGGCACACTAGCGGGTTATCCTACGAGCAGTACTTC	CASSVGHTSGLSYEQYF
many	TRBV27	TRBD2	TRBJ2-5	TGTGCCAGCAGGGGACTAGCGGGGTTTGAGACCCAGTACTTC	CASRGLAGFETQYF
many	TRBV6-2/TRBV6-3	NA	TRBJ2-5	TGTGCCAGCAGTGACCAGGGCCCTCAAGAGACCCAGTACTTC	CASSDQGPQETQYF
NA	TRBV7-9	TRBD2	TRBJ2-1	TGTGCCAGCAGCTCGAGCGGGAGAGATCGCGATGAGCAGTTCTTC	CASSSSGRDRDEQFF
few	TRBV11-2	NA	TRBJ2-5	TGTGCCAGCAGCTTAATAAGGGGAAGGAGCGAGACCCAGTACTTC	CASSLIRGRSETQYF
many	TRBV7-3	NA	TRBJ2-3	TGTGCCAGCAGTCGGACCCACACAGATACGCAGTATTTT	CASSRTHTDTQYF
many	TRBV6-1	NA	TRBJ2-3	TGTGCCAGCAGTCCTCGGTTCGGTACAGATACGCAGTATTTT	CASSPRFGTDTQYF
many	TRBV20-1	TRBD2	TRBJ2-1	TGCAGTGAATGGACTAGCAATGAGCAGTTCTTC	CSEWTSNEQFF
many	TRBV13	NA	TRBJ1-2	TGTGCCAGCAGCGGGGAGGAGGGCTACACCTTC	CASSGEEGYTF
few	TRBV6-2/TRBV6-3	NA	TRBJ1-4	TGTGCCAGCAGTTACTCCCTGGCGGGAACTAATGAAAAACTGTTTTTT	CASSYSLAGTNEKLFF
many	TRBV6-1	TRBD1	TRBJ1-1	TGTGCCAGCAGGCGCGACAGGGAAGATGAAGCTTTCTTT	CASRRDREDEAFF